These 15 T cell receptor beta chains were all obtained from the same sample, sequenced in a study of blood T cell repertoires in COVID-19. Measured with immunoSEQ multiplex PCR; TCRdb has only the in-frame clones, and not every one. This table has fewer than 300,000 clones, around 88% appearing once. Sequenced input: PBMCs or T cells enriched from blood (not recorded which). The receptors derive from a woman aged 35 to 49 with acute COVID-19.

The chain combines TRBV6-1 with TRBJ2-3; 9 nucleotides line up with TRBD2. CDR3 length: 15 residues. The ends lost 3 bases at V and 5 bases at J; junction bases unmatched: 6. Germline V gene lookup returns CDR1 MNHNS and CDR2 SASEGT. The CDR3 region is CASSELAGRGDTQYF. In nucleotides, the CDR3 is TGTGCCAGCAGTGAGCTAGCGGGACGGGGAGATACGCAGTATTTT.

This sequence joins TRBV24-1 and TRBJ2-2, with a tentative D call TRBD1 (5 bases). Per the germline V gene, CDR1 is KGHDR and CDR2 is SFDVKD. With 4 bases removed from V and 3 bases from J, the gap between germline ends came to 23 bases. This CDR3 comprises 19 residues. The CDR3 coding sequence is TGTGCCACCAGTGACCTGAAACTGAATGGGATCAGGGACACCGGGGAGCTGTTTTTT. Its protein is CATSDLKLNGIRDTGELFF.

The chain carries TRBV6-5 and TRBJ2-7; 9 bases are shared with TRBD1. This CDR3 contains 11 residues. Per germline, CDR1 MNHEY and CDR2 SVGAGI. The chain's CDR3 is CASRHPGQGQV. CDR3 sequence (DNA): TGTGCCAGCAGGCATCCGGGACAGGGCCAAGTC.

The gene calls are TRBV6-4 and TRBJ1-1; a weak D match, TRBD1 (6 bases). CDR3 length equals 14 residues. The germline V and J ends were trimmed by 0 bases and 4 bases, with 9 bases remaining between them. Germline V CDR1 and CDR2: MRHNA, SNTAGT. CDR3 DNA sequence: TGTGCCAGCAGTGACTCAAACAGGGCCACTGAAGCTTTCTTT. Translating it yields CASSDSNRATEAFF.

The chain joins TRBV27 to TRBJ1-2; D call uncertain. With 3 bases removed from V and 2 bases from J, the gap between germline ends came to 4 bases. Germline V gene lookup returns CDR1 MNHEY and CDR2 SMNVEV (reference sequence). The CDR3 contains 12 residues. CDR3 sequence (DNA): TGTGCCAGCAGTTTCGGGAACTATGGCTACACCTTC. Translation: CASSFGNYGYTF.

This clone was found once. The rearrangement uses TRBV5-1 and TRBJ1-1; D is undetermined. V lost 3 bases to trimming and J lost 2 bases, with 11 bases between them. This CDR3 has 14 amino acids. Germline assignment: CDR1 SGHRS and CDR2 YFSETQ. CDR3 in DNA: TGCGCCAGCAGCTATGGACTCACCAACACTGAAGCTTTCTTT. Amino acid sequence: CASSYGLTNTEAFF.

This clone was seen ten or more times. The chain couples TRBV6-1 to TRBJ1-2; D is undetermined. Germline V gene sequence: CDR1 MNHNS, CDR2 SASEGT. Trimming cost V 3 bases and J 4 bases, with 15 bases left between them. This CDR3 spans 15 amino acids. The CDR3 sequence is CASSELADTSYGYTF. CDR3 DNA: TGTGCCAGCAGTGAGCTAGCCGACACGAGCTATGGCTACACCTTC.

The chain links TRBV12-5 to TRBJ2-3; D is perhaps TRBD1 (6 bases). V was trimmed by 5 bases and J by 4 bases, leaving 10 bases between them. This CDR3 is built from 13 residues. Germline CDR1 and CDR2: LGHNT and FRNRAP. CDR3 amino acids: CASGRSGADTQYF. In DNA, the CDR3 is TGTGCTAGTGGTCGCTCAGGGGCAGATACGCAGTATTTT.

The chain uses TRBV30 and TRBJ1-5; D is unresolved. There are 13 residues in the CDR3. The V gene's germline CDR1 is GTSNPN and CDR2 SVGIG (reference sequence). V dropped 0 bases and J dropped 4 bases, with 7 bases sitting between them. The DNA of the CDR3 is TGTGCCTGGAGTGTCTCTAATAATCAGCCCCAGCATTTT. It is translated as CAWSVSNNQPQHF.

CDR3 DNA sequence: TGTGCCAGCAGTGAACAGCTAGAGCAGCCCCAGCATTTT. Its translation: CASSEQLEQPQHF. The chain has TRBV2 and TRBJ1-5; D gene uncertain. The CDR3 runs to 13 residues. Germline CDR1 and CDR2: SNHLY and FYNNEI. Trimming cost V 2 bases and J 7 bases, with 9 bases left between them. The variable domain in full, completed from reference TRBV2 and TRBJ1-5, reads EPEVTQTPSHQVTQMGQEVILRCVPISNHLYFYWYRQILGQKVEFLVSFYNNEISEKSEIFDDQFSVERPDGSNFTLKIRSTKLEDSAMYFCASSEQLEQPQHFGDGTRLSIL.

The chain carries TRBV5-1 and TRBJ2-2, with TRBD2 matching over 7 bases. Germline V CDR1 and CDR2: SGHRS, YFSETQ. V dropped 2 bases and J dropped 3; count of bases not matched to a gene: 4. This CDR3 is 15 amino acids long. CDR3 residues: CASSLQRDYTGELFF. As DNA, the CDR3 is TGCGCCAGCAGCTTACAGCGGGACTACACCGGGGAGCTGTTTTTT.

In its sample, this clone was seen once. This chain connects TRBV2 to TRBJ1-1, with D perhaps TRBD1 (6 bases). Germline V gene lookup returns CDR1 SNHLY and CDR2 FYNNEI. This CDR3 is 16 amino acids long. V was pared by 6 bases and J by 0 bases, with 17 bases between. The CDR3 region has the DNA TGTGCCAGCAGATTGAAGTTACAGGGCTTGAACACTGAAGCTTTCTTT. Translation: CASRLKLQGLNTEAFF.

V gene TRBV10-3 combines with J gene TRBJ2-7; D is possibly TRBD1 (5 bases). V lost 4 bases, J lost 0 bases, and 13 bases lay in between. Germline V CDR1 and CDR2: ENHRY, SYGVKD. The CDR3 covers 15 residues. The CDR3 nucleotides read TGTGCCATCAGTGGGCTAGACGACAGCTCCTACGAGCAGTACTTC. The encoded protein is CAISGLDDSSYEQYF.

This chain connects TRBV7-9 to TRBJ2-7; TRBD1 aligns across 8 bases. Germline V gives CDR1 SEHNR, CDR2 FQNEAQ (reference sequence). J lost 6 bases, V lost 4 bases, and 14 bases had no gene match. The CDR3 has 16 residues. CDR3: CASSSGQANPMVEQYV. In DNA, the CDR3 is TGTGCCAGCAGCTCGGGACAGGCAAATCCTATGGTCGAGCAGTACGTC.

The chain carries TRBV19 and TRBJ1-5; D unresolved. This CDR3 has 13 amino acids. Between the trimmed V and J ends, which lost 5 bases and 9 bases, there was a span of 14 bases. Looked up from germline, CDR1 is LNHDA and CDR2 is SQIVND (reference sequence). CDR3 DNA sequence: TGTGCCAGTAGTCCCGGGGAATATCTGCCCCAGCATTTT. As protein: CASSPGEYLPQHF.